Following are 17 T cell receptor beta chains from one sample sequenced in a study of T cells in Graves' hyperthyroidism and ophthalmopathy. The TCR beta CDR3 regions underwent amplification using RNA transcripts as the source. The TCR CDR3 first-round RT-PCR relied on the HTBI primer set. TCRdb processed the multiplex PCR reads anew with MiXCR; each CDR3 protein has one entry. The sample consists of 600,000 to 800,000 distinct CDR3 sequences, around a third of them appearing once. Input material: blood. These receptors all come from a woman between 35 and 50 years old with Graves' hyperthyroidism.

Many counts were recorded for this clonotype. The chain has TRBV20-1 and TRBJ2-7; TRBD1 agrees at 8 bases. The CDR3 runs 13 residues. CDR1 DFQATT and CDR2 SNEGSKA come from the germline V gene (reference sequence). V shed 3 bases and J 5 bases; nucleotides not matched to a gene: 6. CDR3 sequence reads: CSARWTGTHEQYF. The DNA of the CDR3 is TGCAGTGCTAGGTGGACAGGGACCCACGAGCAGTACTTC.

Comment on this clonotype: A read error may produce the germline difference seen at one junction end. This chain uses TRBV6-1 with TRBJ1-4; D not resolved. Germline V gene data show CDR1 as MNHNS and CDR2 as SASEGT. The CDR3 covers 12 residues. CDR3 amino acids: CASSGPGEELVF. CDR3 DNA: TGTGCCAGCAGTGGCCCAGGAGAAGAACTGGTTTTT.

The genes are TRBV24-1 and TRBJ2-3; D remains ambiguous. V lost 3 bases and J lost 6, with 12 bases in between. Germline values: CDR1 KGHDR, CDR2 SFDVKD. The CDR3 is 14 residues long. CDR3 loop: CATSDPDPADTQYF. The CDR3 nucleotides are TGTGCCACCAGTGATCCCGACCCAGCCGATACGCAGTATTTT.

This clonotype turned up a few times. The chain couples TRBV11-3 to TRBJ1-1, with D possibly TRBD1 on 6 matching bases. V was trimmed by 10 bases and J by 5 bases, leaving 17 bases between them. Germline values: CDR1 SGHNT, CDR2 YENEEA. CDR3 length: 13 residues. CDR3 sequence reads: CATQGADWTEAFF. The DNA for the CDR3 is TGTGCCACACAGGGAGCGGACTGGACTGAAGCTTTCTTT.

This clonotype was picked up many times. V is TRBV7-9 and J is TRBJ2-7; TRBD1 matches at 9 bases. The germline V gene encodes CDR1 SEHNR and CDR2 FQNEAQ (reference sequence). The CDR3 consists of 16 residues. J was trimmed by 4 bases and V by 2 bases; bases with no gene match: 9. CDR3 loop: CASSLLSGQGRYEQYF. In DNA form, the CDR3 reads TGTGCCAGCAGCTTACTATCGGGACAGGGTCGGTACGAGCAGTACTTC.

This clonotype appeared a few times. At one end, the junction sequence differs from germline, possibly due to a read error. The genes are TRBV12-3 or TRBV12-4 and TRBJ1-4; the D gene is possibly TRBD1 (6 bases). The length of the CDR3 is 15 residues. In DNA, the CDR3 is TGTGCCAGCAGTGTAGCCCAAAAGGGGGGTGAAAAACTGTTTTTT. As protein: CASSVAQKGGEKLFF.

The J gene is TRBJ1-1, the V gene TRBV12-3 or TRBV12-4; 10 positions match TRBD1. V lost 6 bases, J lost 7 bases, and 8 bases stayed unmatched. The CDR3 has 14 residues. CDR3 sequence (DNA): TGTGCCAGCAGGACGGGACAGGGGTATGGTGAAGCTTTCTTT. It specifies CASRTGQGYGEAFF.

This clonotype was detected ten times or more. The chain joins TRBV10-3 to TRBJ2-5, with a weak D call TRBD2 (6 bases). Germline CDR1 and CDR2: ENHRY and SYGVKD. V lost 6 bases and J lost 2, with 10 bases in between. This CDR3 is 13 amino acids long. CDR3 coding DNA: TGTGCCATCAGGTTAGCGGAACAAGAGACCCAGTACTTC. It codes for CAIRLAEQETQYF.

This rearrangement joins TRBV9 to TRBJ2-2, with TRBD1 matching over 8 bases. The junction had 6 bases not matched to a gene; V was cut back by 4 bases and J by 1 base. Germline V lookup: CDR1 SGDLS, CDR2 YYNGEE. The CDR3 length is 16 residues. The CDR3 nucleotides are TGTGCCAGCAGCACGTACGGGACAGGGAACACCGGGGAGCTGTTTTTT. The encoded protein is CASSTYGTGNTGELFF.

The rearrangement links TRBV5-4 to TRBJ1-2; possibly TRBD1 for D (5 bases). Germline loops: CDR1 SGHNT, CDR2 YYREEE (reference sequence). This CDR3 comprises 14 residues. The V gene lost 4 bases and the J gene lost 2 bases, with 12 bases spanning the gap. The CDR3: CASSVGDLNYGYTF. CDR3 in DNA: TGTGCCAGCAGCGTAGGGGACTTGAACTATGGCTACACCTTC.

This clonotype was found a few times. J is TRBJ1-5 and V is TRBV20-1; possibly TRBD1 for D (5 bases). Germline V gene lookup returns CDR1 DFQATT and CDR2 SNEGSKA (reference sequence). The CDR3 has 16 amino acids. V dropped 4 bases and J dropped 5 bases, with 21 bases sitting between them. DNA of the CDR3: TGCAGTGCTACTTTCCTCGGGACCCTCAGAGATCAGCCCCAGCATTTT. Translated, it gives CSATFLGTLRDQPQHF.

This clonotype was detected ten times or more. The rearrangement links TRBV7-9 to TRBJ1-1, with D possibly being TRBD1 (6 bases). This CDR3 has 16 residues. The germline gives CDR1 SEHNR, CDR2 FQNEAQ (reference sequence). V dropped 1 base and J dropped 1 base, with 13 bases sitting between them. CDR3 region: CASSLEGTPRNTEAFF. CDR3 nucleotides: TGTGCCAGCAGCTTAGAGGGGACACCAAGGAACACTGAAGCTTTCTTT.

The V gene is TRBV10-1, the J gene TRBJ1-5; D ambiguous. With 5 bases removed from V and 5 bases from J, the gap between germline ends came to 10 bases. The CDR3 consists of 13 residues. In germline, CDR1 is WNHNN, CDR2 SYGVQD (reference sequence). Here the CDR3 DNA reads TGCGCCAGCAGTTACGGGGAAGATCAGCCCCAGCATTTT. This sequence encodes CASSYGEDQPQHF.

This clonotype was seen more than once but under ten times. The chain employs TRBV10-3 and TRBJ1-1, with unresolved D. V was shortened by 2 bases and J by 7 bases, with 8 bases between the two germline ends. The CDR3 length is 12 residues. Per the germline V gene, CDR1 is ENHRY and CDR2 is SYGVKD. CDR3 residues: CAISEIQVEAFF. In DNA, the CDR3 is TGTGCCATCAGTGAGATTCAGGTTGAAGCTTTCTTT.

The rearrangement uses TRBV10-3 and TRBJ2-7; no clear D gene. The length of the CDR3 is 14 residues. The V end was cut by 7 bases, the J end by 7 bases, with 20 bases between. CDR1 and CDR2 from the germline V gene are ENHRY and SYGVKD. CDR3: CAIIRAVPLGEQYF. The CDR3 coding sequence is TGTGCCATCATTAGGGCAGTCCCCCTGGGGGAGCAGTACTTC.

Worth noting for this clonotype: A much bigger clone sits one base away, suggesting this may be a read error. The V and J genes are TRBV14 and TRBJ2-7; D is possibly TRBD1 or TRBD2 (5 bases each). There are 12 residues in the CDR3. CDR1 is SGHDN, CDR2 FVKESK, per germline. CDR3 in DNA: TGTGCCAGCATCCAAGAGGGGTTTGGGCGGTACTTC. It specifies CASIQEGFGRYF.

As regards this clonotype: A much larger clone lies one base from this, so it may be a read error. The V call is TRBV5-1, the J call TRBJ2-7; 9 bases align to TRBD1. In germline, CDR1 is SGHRS, CDR2 YFSETQ. CDR3 length: 14 residues. V was pared by 4 bases and J by 6 bases, with 8 bases of the junction left unmatched. The CDR3 nucleotides are TGCGCCAGCAGCCCGGACAGGGGAGACGCCGAGCAGTACTTC. It codes for CASSPDRGDAEQYF.